The 23 T cell receptor beta chains presented below share a single source sample, sequenced in a study of blood T cell repertoires in COVID-19 (dated by TCRdb to about 2020). To prepare the library, the immunoSEQ multiplex PCR assay was applied. TCRdb provides this immuneACCESS table in a form limited to in-frame rearrangements. Some clones are lacking; in checked studies, under half of them reflect an unresolved V gene, and why the rest are absent is not known. For this sample there are 90,000 to 130,000 clones; 87% appear just once. About 5% of the sample rests with the top ten. The sample comprised peripheral blood. The receptors stem from a human donor in a cohort sampled during active COVID-19.

The rearrangement uses TRBV19 and TRBJ1-5; D not resolved. CDR3 size: 16 residues. Trimming removed 2 bases at V and 2 bases at J, with 13 bases between. Germline V lookup: CDR1 LNHDA, CDR2 SQIVND (reference sequence). The CDR3 DNA follows: TGTGCCAGTAGTATAAACGGGGAGTTGGGCAATCAGCCCCAGCATTTT. It encodes CASSINGELGNQPQHF.

V and J are TRBV25-1 and TRBJ1-3, with D hard to call. Germline V CDR1 and CDR2: MGHDK, SYGVNS. The V gene lost 3 bases and the J gene lost 0 bases, with 15 bases spanning the gap. The CDR3 loop spans 17 amino acids. The CDR3 coding sequence is TGTGCCAGCAGTGAGGATGCAGAGGGCCTCTCTGGAAACACCATATATTTT. This codes for CASSEDAEGLSGNTIYF.

The chain combines TRBV10-1 with TRBJ1-1; 7 bases line up with TRBD1. J gave up 2 bases and V 10 bases, and 28 bases lay outside the gene matches. This CDR3 is 20 amino acids long. Germline V gene lookup returns CDR1 WNHNN and CDR2 SYGVQD (reference sequence). The CDR3 coding sequence is TGCGCCACCTTTGTTAACGAGCCCCACAGAGACAGGGTCGGCAACACTGAAGCTTTCTTT. Amino acids: CATFVNEPHRDRVGNTEAFF.

V gene TRBV5-1 combines with J gene TRBJ2-7, with TRBD1 as a possible D gene (6 bases). Germline lookup yields CDR1 SGHRS and CDR2 YFSETQ. Trimming cost V 9 bases and J 0 bases, with 16 bases left between them. The CDR3 has 14 residues. The CDR3 is CATSQTGASYEQYF. The CDR3 DNA follows: TGCGCCACGTCTCAGACAGGAGCCTCCTACGAGCAGTACTTC.

The chain employs TRBV9 and TRBJ2-1; no clear D gene. Looked up from germline, CDR1 is SGDLS and CDR2 is YYNGEE. This CDR3 spans 11 amino acids. V was pared by 4 bases and J by 10 bases, with 9 bases between. The CDR3: CASSSAAEQFF. CDR3 bases: TGTGCCAGCAGCTCCGCTGCGGAGCAGTTCTTC.

This clone has a handful of counts. Relative to the germline gene, one junction end is altered; a read error may explain this. CDR3 sequence: CASSSEPSGMDEF. CDR3 nucleotide sequence: TGTGCCAGCAGCTCTGAACCTAGCGGGATGGACGAGTTC. This chain uses TRBV7-2 with TRBJ2-4; 9 bases map to TRBD2. The CDR3 covers 13 residues. Germline CDR1 reads SGHTA; CDR2 reads FQGNSA. Drawing the rest from reference TRBV7-2 and TRBJ2-4, the complete variable domain is GAGVSQSPSNKVTEKGKDVELRCDPISGHTALYWYRQSLGQGLEFLIYFQGNSAPDKSGLPSDRFSAERTGGSVSTLTIQRTQQEDSAVYLCASSSEPSGMDEFGAGTRLSVL.

V usage is TRBV19 and J usage is TRBJ2-3; no clear D. The CDR3 has 14 amino acids. Germline lookup yields CDR1 LNHDA and CDR2 SQIVND (reference sequence). V was pared by 7 bases and J by 7 bases, with 18 bases between. The CDR3 DNA is TGTGCCAGTAACGATTTAGGAGTGGAAAATACGCAGTATTTT. It encodes CASNDLGVENTQYF.

The chain joins TRBV5-4 to TRBJ2-1; 7 nucleotides match TRBD2. Germline-derived CDR1 and CDR2 are SGHNT and YYREEE (reference sequence). CDR3 length: 16 amino acids. The junction had 10 bases not matched to a gene; V was cut back by 0 bases and J by 7 bases. The CDR3 reads CASSLAPSGPTNEQFF. The CDR3 region has the DNA TGTGCCAGCAGCTTGGCCCCTAGCGGTCCGACGAATGAGCAGTTCTTC.

The rearrangement uses TRBV6-5 and TRBJ2-3; a possible D gene is TRBD1 (6 bases). Trimming pared 6 bases from V and 0 bases from J, leaving 13 bases between. Germline CDR1 reads MNHEY; CDR2 reads SVGAGI. CDR3 length equals 15 residues. Here the CDR3 reads CASRTGALSTDTQYF. Here the CDR3 DNA reads TGTGCCAGCAGGACAGGAGCCCTTAGCACAGATACGCAGTATTTT.

This sequence joins TRBV9 and TRBJ1-1, with D unresolved. The germline V and J ends were trimmed by 0 bases and 0 bases, with 6 bases remaining between them. Germline CDR1 SGDLS, CDR2 YYNGEE. The CDR3 is 14 amino acids. Here the CDR3 reads CASSVGQMNTEAFF. The CDR3 DNA sequence: TGTGCCAGCAGCGTAGGACAAATGAACACTGAAGCTTTCTTT.

This clone was recorded a few times. V usage is TRBV7-9 and J usage is TRBJ1-2, with D possibly being TRBD1 (5 bases). The V gene's germline CDR1 is SEHNR and CDR2 FQNEAQ (reference sequence). The CDR3 length is 14 residues. V lost 0 bases to trimming and J lost 2 bases, with 7 bases between them. CDR3 bases: TGTGCCAGCAGCTTAGCTTCAGGGAACTATGGCTACACCTTC. Its protein product is CASSLASGNYGYTF.

CDR3: CASSFLRGTEAFF. The CDR3 nucleotides read TGCGCCAGCAGCTTTCTCAGGGGCACTGAAGCTTTCTTT. The chain carries TRBV5-1 and TRBJ1-1, with a possible D match to TRBD1 (6 bases). CDR3 length: 13 amino acids. V shed 2 bases and J shed 4 bases, with 9 bases lying between them. The germline V gene encodes CDR1 SGHRS and CDR2 YFSETQ.

This rearrangement joins TRBV7-9 to TRBJ1-5; no reliable D call. The CDR3 has 14 residues. Trimming left V 5 bases short and J 4 bases short, with 12 bases between. Germline loops: CDR1 SEHNR, CDR2 FQNEAQ (reference sequence). The DNA of the CDR3 is TGTGCCAGCAGCCCCGGGTATAGTAATCAGCCCCAGCATTTT. Residues: CASSPGYSNQPQHF.

The chain links TRBV5-6 to TRBJ1-3; D not resolved. V dropped 0 bases and J dropped 8 bases, with 9 bases sitting between them. This CDR3 has 13 residues. CDR1 SGHDT and CDR2 YYEEEE come from the germline V gene. The CDR3 DNA sequence: TGTGCCAGCAGCTTGGGAGGAGTATACACCATATATTTT. Translation: CASSLGGVYTIYF.

V gene TRBV28 combines with J gene TRBJ2-7, with a tentative D call TRBD2 (6 bases). The V end lost 6 bases, the J end lost 2 bases, and 14 bases lay between the germline ends. The CDR3 spans 14 residues. Germline V gene sequence: CDR1 MDHEN, CDR2 SYDVKM. CDR3 region: CASSKLGEAYEQYF. As DNA, the CDR3 is TGTGCCAGCAGCAAACTAGGGGAGGCCTACGAGCAGTACTTC. The full variable domain, with the rest looked up from reference TRBV28 and TRBJ2-7, is DVKVTQSSRYLVKRTGEKVFLECVQDMDHENMFWYRQDPGLGLRLIYFSYDVKMKEKGDIPEGYSVSREKKERFSLILESASTNQTSMYLCASSKLGEAYEQYFGPGTRLTVT.

The rearrangement joins TRBV6-1 to TRBJ2-3, with TRBD2 identical over 12 bases. Germline-derived CDR1 and CDR2 are MNHNS and SASEGT. The V segment lost 2 bases and the J segment 3 bases; nucleotides outside the gene matches: 6. The CDR3 covers 17 residues. DNA of the CDR3: TGTGCCAGCAGTGAATACCTAGCGGGAGGGCCGACAGATACGCAGTATTTT. This translates into CASSEYLAGGPTDTQYF.

This chain joins TRBV10-3 and TRBJ2-7; D might be TRBD2 (5 bases). Germline loops: CDR1 ENHRY, CDR2 SYGVKD. The CDR3 runs to 12 residues. Trimming left V 2 bases short and J 5 bases short, with 7 bases between. CDR3 nucleotide sequence: TGTGCCATCAGTGAGGCGGGCCACGAGCAGTACTTC. This translates into CAISEAGHEQYF.

This chain links TRBV5-8 with TRBJ2-1; tentative D call: TRBD2 (6 bases). The germline V gene has CDR1 SGHTS and CDR2 YDEGEE. This CDR3 comprises 16 residues. V was clipped by 0 bases and J by 4 bases, with 14 bases between them. In DNA, the CDR3 is TGTGCCAGCAGCTTGGGGTCGGGAGCAGGTTACAATGAGCAGTTCTTC. Its translation: CASSLGSGAGYNEQFF.

The rearrangement uses TRBV7-9 and TRBJ2-1, with TRBD2 matching 7 bases. V lost 4 bases and J lost 0; bases outside the gene matches: 6. This CDR3 is built from 16 residues. Germline loops: CDR1 SEHNR, CDR2 FQNEAQ (reference sequence). The DNA of the CDR3 is TGTGCCAGCAGCTCGTTCGGGGGGAGCTCCTACAATGAGCAGTTCTTC. Translated: CASSSFGGSSYNEQFF. The variable domain in full, completed from reference TRBV7-9 and TRBJ2-1, reads DTGVSQNPRHKITKRGQNVTFRCDPISEHNRLYWYRQTLGQGPEFLTYFQNEAQLEKSRLLSDRFSAERPKGSFSTLEIQRTEQGDSAMYLCASSSFGGSSYNEQFFGPGTRLTVL.

The chain recombines TRBV6-5 with TRBJ1-1; the match to TRBD1 covers 11 bases. The V and J ends lost 0 bases and 4 bases, in that order; junction bases with no gene match: 4. This CDR3 is built from 16 residues. Germline V CDR1 and CDR2: MNHEY, SVGAGI. The CDR3 sequence is CASSYSGQGASTEAFF. The CDR3 DNA follows: TGTGCCAGCAGTTACTCCGGACAGGGGGCGAGCACTGAAGCTTTCTTT.

The CDR3, as DNA: TGTGCCAGCAGCCCCGGACAAGGTAGCCTTCAAGAGACCCAGTACTTC. As protein: CASSPGQGSLQETQYF. The V call is TRBV5-4, the J call TRBJ2-5; a weak D match, TRBD1 (5 bases). V lost 4 bases and J 2 bases, leaving 18 bases between the germline ends. Germline CDR1 and CDR2: SGHNT and YYREEE (reference sequence). CDR3 length: 16 amino acids.

V usage is TRBV9 and J usage is TRBJ1-1, with a tentative D call TRBD1 (5 bases). V dropped 0 bases and J dropped 3 bases, with 6 bases sitting between them. Germline CDR1 is SGDLS and CDR2 is YYNGEE. CDR3 size: 13 residues. DNA for the CDR3: TGTGCCAGCAGCGTAGTGACAGACACTGAAGCTTTCTTT. This codes for CASSVVTDTEAFF.

In DNA form, the CDR3 reads TGTGCCACCAGCAGAGAACCAACAGCTCTCACTGAAGCTTTCTTT. Translating it yields CATSREPTALTEAFF. The chain recombines TRBV15 with TRBJ1-1; D remains ambiguous. V shed 0 bases and J shed 4 bases, with 12 bases lying between them. Germline loops: CDR1 LNHNV, CDR2 YYDKDF (reference sequence). The CDR3 length is 15 residues. Variable domain in full (rest from reference TRBV15 and TRBJ1-1): DAMVIQNPRYQVTQFGKPVTLSCSQTLNHNVMYWYQQKSSQAPKLLFHYYDKDFNNEADTPDNFQSRRPNTSFCFLDIRSPGLGDTAMYLCATSREPTALTEAFFGQGTRLTVV.